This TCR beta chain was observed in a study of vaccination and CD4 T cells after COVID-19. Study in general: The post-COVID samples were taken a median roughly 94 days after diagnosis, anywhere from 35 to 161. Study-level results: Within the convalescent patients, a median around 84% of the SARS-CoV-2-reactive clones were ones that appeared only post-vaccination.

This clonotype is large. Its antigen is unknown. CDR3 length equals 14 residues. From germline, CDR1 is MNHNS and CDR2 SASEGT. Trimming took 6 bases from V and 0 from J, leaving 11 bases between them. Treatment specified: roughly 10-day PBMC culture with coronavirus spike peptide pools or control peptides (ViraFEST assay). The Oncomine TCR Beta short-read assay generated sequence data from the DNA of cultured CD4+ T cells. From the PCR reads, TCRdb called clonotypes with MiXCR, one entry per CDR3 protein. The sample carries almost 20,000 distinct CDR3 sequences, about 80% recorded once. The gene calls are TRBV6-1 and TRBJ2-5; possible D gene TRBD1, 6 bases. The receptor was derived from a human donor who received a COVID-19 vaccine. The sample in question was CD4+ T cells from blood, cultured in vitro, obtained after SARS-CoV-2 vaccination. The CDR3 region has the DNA TGTGCCAGCAGCCGTACAGGGAACCAAGAGACCCAGTACTTC. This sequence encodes CASSRTGNQETQYF.